Given below is one T cell receptor beta chain in context. Its antigen is unidentified. This entry comes from a study of cytomegalovirus exposure and HLA in healthy donors. General study results and limits: There were under 200 TCR beta chains listed as cytomegalovirus-associated. Earlier results showed most TCR beta V segments being productive about 90% or about 30% of the time.

The PCR ran on 60 Vbeta and 13 Jbeta primers. Data came from immunoSEQ multiplex PCR; TCRdb stores just in-frame clones and leaves some out. The table lists around 150,000 clones, roughly three quarters of them singletons. This receptor was identified in a man in his sixties in good health and CMV-seronegative. Sequenced input: PBMCs.

The CDR3 loop reads CASSERGVANEKLFF. The CDR3 region has the DNA TGTGCCAGCAGTGAGCGAGGAGTGGCTAATGAAAAACTGTTTTTT. This chain links TRBV25-1 with TRBJ1-4; no clear D. The CDR3 totals 15 residues. Germline assignment: CDR1 MGHDK and CDR2 SYGVNS. Deletions cut 3 bases from V and 3 bases from J, with 11 bases between.